This T cell receptor (beta chain) stems from a study of response to subunit inactivated influenza vaccine (dated by TCRdb to 2016 to 2019). Concerning the study at large: To follow how T cells responded to a trivalent subunit inactivated influenza vaccine, the researchers relied on deep quantitative profiling of the T cell receptor repertoire. General findings and caveats noted by the study authors: It was suggested by the authors that each seasonal influenza vaccination may recruit only a limited number of new T cells.

Library method: RT-PCR. For sequencing, an Illumina HiSeq 2500 was employed. TCRdb cleaned the public reads at Q25 with fastp, built clones with MiXCR and kept in-frame beta chains. A single entry per CDR3 protein holds the most common genes and DNA from its merged rows. This sample holds 450,000 to 600,000 distinct CDR3 sequences; 7.6% were observed only once. Of the sample, 13% is held by the ten largest clones. Note on this clonotype: The specificity of this receptor is unknown. There are no base qualities to consult, and no much larger clone falls within one base.

For CDR1 and CDR2, the germline V gene lists SQVTM and ANQGSEA. Trimming takes 4 bases off V and 4 bases off J; junction bases not matched to a gene: 9. From its cysteine to its phenylalanine, the CDR3 spans 15 amino acids. Only CDR3 DNA remains: 45 bases, in frame from the first base. The sample was PBMCs from blood, taken roughly 24 months after vaccination. This TCR was sampled from a man between 50 and 75 years old who received an inactivated influenza vaccine. Donor details come from another sample of the same person, matched by shared clones. The V and J genes are TRBV29-1 and TRBJ2-2; the central 7 bases match TRBD2. The DNA reads as follows: TGCAGCGTTGGGCGGGCTAGCGGCGGCACCGGGGAGCTGTTTTTT. The resulting protein is CSVGRASGGTGELFF.